The rows below give T cell receptor beta chains drawn from one sample of a study of T cell responses to AZD1222 COVID-19 vaccine. This table comes from immunoSEQ multiplex PCR, and its TCRdb copy is limited to in-frame clones, with some not included. This sample has around 120,000 clones, with around 89% found just once. Source: peripheral blood, taken on day 0 of AZD1222 vaccination. The receptors were sampled from an adult in good health. Both conserved end residues are part of each CDR3. D genes are given only for firm matches. A row's size may be missing; if present it is once, few, many or a size class.

-	TRBV10-2	-	TRBJ1-6	CASSVSENSPLHF	TGCGCCAGCAGTGTCTCGGAAAATTCACCCCTCCACTTT
-	TRBV12-3/TRBV12-4	-	TRBJ1-4	CASSSGSTVKLFF	TGTGCCAGCAGTTCAGGGTCTACCGTAAAACTGTTTTTT
-	TRBV11-2	-	TRBJ1-2	CASSFRDPRYGYTF	TGTGCCAGCAGCTTCCGGGACCCCCGCTATGGCTACACCTTC
-	TRBV7-3	-	TRBJ1-6	CASSLSYDGNSPLHF	TGTGCCAGCAGCTTAAGTTATGACGGGAATTCACCCCTCCACTTT
few	TRBV19	TRBD1	TRBJ1-4	CASSIGTGPEKLFF	TGTGCCAGTAGTATAGGGACAGGACCTGAAAAACTGTTTTTT
-	TRBV20-1	-	TRBJ1-1	CSASAGGLAFF	TGCAGTGCTAGTGCGGGAGGATTAGCTTTCTTT
-	TRBV7-2	TRBD2	TRBJ2-6	CASSLSGGAGANVLTF	TGTGCCAGCAGCTTAAGCGGGGGCGCTGGGGCCAACGTCCTGACTTTC
-	TRBV6-4	TRBD2	TRBJ2-3	CASSATSGGSDTQYF	TGTGCCAGCAGCGCGACTAGCGGGGGTTCAGATACGCAGTATTTT
-	TRBV4-2	TRBD2	TRBJ2-3	CASSQGTLAGGDTQYF	TGTGCCAGCAGCCAAGGGACACTAGCGGGGGGAGATACGCAGTATTTT
-	TRBV2	-	TRBJ2-1	CASFQGGTYNEQFF	TGTGCCAGCTTTCAGGGGGGGACCTACAATGAGCAGTTCTTC
-	TRBV5-6	-	TRBJ1-5	CASSFGGHSNQPQHF	TGTGCCAGCAGCTTTGGGGGGCATAGCAATCAGCCCCAGCATTTT
-	TRBV6-2/TRBV6-3	-	TRBJ2-7	CASSYGREQYF	TGTGCCAGCAGTTACGGTCGCGAGCAGTACTTC
-	TRBV5-1	-	TRBJ1-4	CASSLNEKLFF	TGCGCCAGCAGCTTGAATGAAAAACTGTTTTTT
-	TRBV11-1	-	TRBJ2-3	CASSPGSGDTQYF	TGTGCCAGCAGCCCCGGATCTGGGGATACGCAGTATTTT
-	TRBV11-1	TRBD1	TRBJ1-2	CASSLRTGVGDGYTF	TGTGCCAGCAGCTTACGGACAGGGGTGGGCGATGGCTACACCTTC
-	TRBV11-2	TRBD1	TRBJ1-2	CASSSGGYGVYGYTF	TGTGCCAGCAGCTCAGGGGGTTACGGTGTCTATGGCTACACCTTC
-	TRBV11-2	-	TRBJ2-7	CASSLMPRQGIHEQYF	TGTGCCAGCAGCTTAATGCCCCGGCAGGGGATCCACGAGCAGTACTTC
-	TRBV5-6	-	TRBJ2-7	CASSSSWYEQYF	TGTGCCAGCAGCTCTAGTTGGTACGAGCAGTACTTC
-	TRBV4-3	-	TRBJ2-7	CASSQWVGGRGEQYF	TGCGCCAGCAGCCAATGGGTGGGGGGCCGTGGCGAGCAGTACTTC
-	TRBV4-1	-	TRBJ2-2	CASSQDLFGRELFF	TGCGCCAGCAGCCAAGATTTATTCGGAAGGGAGCTGTTTTTT
-	TRBV7-2	-	TRBJ2-3	CASSFRGTDTQYF	TGTGCCAGCAGCTTCCGGGGCACAGATACGCAGTATTTT
-	TRBV19	-	TRBJ2-3	CASKGSLDTQYF	TGTGCCAGTAAGGGGAGCTTAGATACGCAGTATTTT
-	TRBV5-4	-	TRBJ1-2	CASSPGRQPNYGYTF	TGTGCCAGCAGCCCAGGACGGCAACCTAACTATGGCTACACCTTC
-	TRBV28	-	TRBJ1-4	CASSFAGEGFGEKLFF	TGTGCCAGCAGTTTTGCAGGGGAGGGTTTCGGTGAAAAACTGTTTTTT
-	TRBV15	-	TRBJ2-3	CATSRDLEGADTQYF	TGTGCCACCAGCAGAGATCTAGAGGGTGCAGATACGCAGTATTTT
-	TRBV29-1	-	TRBJ1-2	CSVEAPPLYGYTF	TGCAGCGTTGAAGCCCCTCCCCTCTATGGCTACACCTTC
once	TRBV15	-	TRBJ1-5	CATSRDMGGYQPQHF	TGTGCCACCAGCAGAGATATGGGGGGTTATCAGCCCCAGCATTTT
-	TRBV6-5	TRBD1	TRBJ2-3	CASSYDRGADTQYF	TGTGCCAGCAGTTACGACAGGGGCGCAGATACGCAGTATTTT
once	TRBV11-1	-	TRBJ1-3	CASSSELGNTIYF	TGTGCCAGCAGCTCAGAACTCGGAAACACCATATATTTT
-	TRBV11-1	-	TRBJ1-1	CASSFGVMNTEAFF	TGTGCCAGCAGCTTCGGGGTCATGAACACTGAAGCTTTCTTT
-	TRBV7-2	-	TRBJ1-2	CASSPGLYGYTF	TGTGCCAGCAGCCCCGGTCTGTATGGCTACACCTTC
-	TRBV6-1	-	TRBJ2-5	CASSEPTQQETQYF	TGTGCCAGCAGTGAACCGACCCAGCAAGAGACCCAGTACTTC
-	TRBV15	TRBD1	TRBJ1-5	CATSPRTGATSQPQHF	TGTGCCACCAGCCCTCGGACAGGGGCAACAAGTCAGCCCCAGCATTTT
-	TRBV4-3	TRBD1	TRBJ1-2	CASSQDGTGNYGYTF	TGCGCCAGCAGCCAGGACGGGACAGGGAACTATGGCTACACCTTC
-	TRBV5-6	-	TRBJ2-2	CASSLAALTNTGELFF	TGTGCCAGCAGCTTGGCCGCCCTCACGAACACCGGGGAGCTGTTTTTT
-	TRBV2	-	TRBJ1-2	CASSELGRWINYGYTF	TGTGCCAGCAGTGAACTTGGACGGTGGATTAACTATGGCTACACCTTC
-	TRBV19	TRBD1	TRBJ1-2	CASRGGRQGDYGYTF	TGTGCCAGTAGAGGTGGCCGACAGGGCGACTATGGCTACACCTTC
-	TRBV5-6	-	TRBJ1-1	CASSLAEWNRNTEAFF	TGTGCCAGCAGCTTGGCCGAATGGAACAGGAACACTGAAGCTTTCTTT
-	TRBV19	-	TRBJ1-1	CASSIVSRNTEAFF	TGTGCCAGTAGTATAGTTTCCAGGAACACTGAAGCTTTCTTT
-	TRBV6-1	TRBD1	TRBJ1-1	CASSEPGQGADEAFF	TGTGCCAGCAGTGAACCGGGACAGGGGGCTGATGAAGCTTTCTTT
-	TRBV7-2	-	TRBJ2-7	CASSLGQIYEQYF	TGTGCCAGCAGCTTAGGGCAGATCTACGAGCAGTACTTC
-	TRBV6-1	TRBD1	TRBJ1-5	CASSDGTGRNQPQHF	TGTGCCAGCAGTGACGGGACAGGGCGCAATCAGCCCCAGCATTTT
-	TRBV7-9	-	TRBJ1-6	CASSLEGADSPLHF	TGTGCCAGCAGCTTAGAGGGTGCGGATTCACCCCTCCACTTT
-	TRBV7-9	TRBD2	TRBJ2-3	CATSPASGGDTDTQYF	TGTGCCACCTCGCCGGCTAGCGGGGGGGACACAGATACGCAGTATTTT
-	TRBV28	TRBD1	TRBJ2-1	CASRSQGAGYNEQFF	TGTGCCAGCAGATCGCAGGGGGCAGGCTACAATGAGCAGTTCTTC
once	TRBV5-1	TRBD1	TRBJ2-2	CASSLGTGATNTGELFF	TGCGCCAGCAGCTTGGGGACAGGAGCTACGAACACCGGGGAGCTGTTTTTT
-	TRBV4-3	-	TRBJ2-1	CASSLDGVSNEQFF	TGCGCCAGCAGCCTCGACGGGGTTAGTAATGAGCAGTTCTTC
-	TRBV18	-	TRBJ1-2	CASSYTMGRDYGYTF	TGTGCCAGCTCGTACACCATGGGCAGGGACTATGGCTACACCTTC
-	TRBV5-6	-	TRBJ2-5	CASSPVYSKETQYF	TGTGCCAGCAGCCCGGTGTACAGTAAAGAGACCCAGTACTTC
-	TRBV11-2	-	TRBJ1-5	CASSLAGDQPQHF	TGTGCCAGCAGCTTAGCAGGGGATCAGCCCCAGCATTTT
few	TRBV2	-	TRBJ2-5	CASRAGDIYQETQYF	TGTGCCAGCAGGGCAGGGGATATTTACCAAGAGACCCAGTACTTC
-	TRBV7-9	-	TRBJ1-1	CASRETGVNTEAFF	TGTGCCAGCAGAGAAACCGGGGTGAACACTGAAGCTTTCTTT
-	TRBV6-6	-	TRBJ1-5	CASSDSGTNNQPQHF	TGTGCCAGCAGTGACTCCGGGACAAACAATCAGCCCCAGCATTTT